The rows below give T cell receptor beta chains drawn from one sample of a study of CD8 T cells in ankylosing spondylitis. TCRdb reanalysed the 5' RACE reads using MiXCR and keeps one entry per CDR3 protein. The data contain approximately 440,000 distinct CDR3 sequences, about 15% of them singletons. The sequencing sample was made of blood, either unsorted or a sorted T cell fraction (not recorded which). The receptors derive from a male donor with ankylosing spondylitis. CDR3s include the opening cysteine and the closing phenylalanine or tryptophan. Fields, in order: D gene, clone size, J gene, V gene, CDR3 DNA, CDR3 protein. D genes are given only for firm matches. Expanded clones get a size class; other rows say once, few or many, or leave the size out.

D gene: NA; clone size: few; J gene: TRBJ2-6; V gene: TRBV27; CDR3 DNA: TGTGCCAGCAGTTTCGACGGGGCCAACGTCCTGACTTTC; CDR3 protein: CASSFDGANVLTF
D gene: NA; clone size: few; J gene: TRBJ2-1; V gene: TRBV3-1; CDR3 DNA: TGTGCCAGCAGCCCCCGGGACCCGGGAAATGAGCAGTTCTTC; CDR3 protein: CASSPRDPGNEQFF
D gene: NA; clone size: few; J gene: TRBJ1-4; V gene: TRBV12-3/TRBV12-4; CDR3 DNA: TGTGCCAGCAATGGACCGACTAATGAAAAACTGTTTTTT; CDR3 protein: CASNGPTNEKLFF
D gene: NA; clone size: NA; J gene: TRBJ2-2; V gene: TRBV11-2; CDR3 DNA: TGTGCCAGCAGCTTAGTCGGACAGAAGAACACCGGGGAGCTGTTTTTT; CDR3 protein: CASSLVGQKNTGELFF
D gene: TRBD1; clone size: NA; J gene: TRBJ2-7; V gene: TRBV28; CDR3 DNA: TGTGCCAGCAGCCTTAGCGGGACAGGGGGCAGGGAGCAGTACTTC; CDR3 protein: CASSLSGTGGREQYF
D gene: NA; clone size: NA; J gene: TRBJ2-2; V gene: TRBV6-5; CDR3 DNA: TGTGCCAGCAGTTACATGCGGCAGAAAACCGGGGAGCTGTTTTTT; CDR3 protein: CASSYMRQKTGELFF
D gene: NA; clone size: few; J gene: TRBJ2-1; V gene: TRBV3-1; CDR3 DNA: TGTGCCAGCAGCCAACTTGGGGGGTACAATGAGCAGTTCTTC; CDR3 protein: CASSQLGGYNEQFF
D gene: TRBD2; clone size: few; J gene: TRBJ2-3; V gene: TRBV12-3/TRBV12-4; CDR3 DNA: TGTGCCAGCAGGCCCCCTGGACTAGCGGGGGGCCCCCGCGCAGATACGCAGTATTTT; CDR3 protein: CASRPPGLAGGPRADTQYF
D gene: TRBD2; clone size: NA; J gene: TRBJ2-7; V gene: TRBV7-2; CDR3 DNA: TGTGCCAGCAGCTTAAGGCGGGGGTCTTCCGAGCAGTACTTC; CDR3 protein: CASSLRRGSSEQYF
D gene: NA; clone size: NA; J gene: TRBJ2-5; V gene: TRBV9; CDR3 DNA: TGTGCCAGCAGCGCCGGCGAACTCGGCCGGGACGAGACCCAGTACTTC; CDR3 protein: CASSAGELGRDETQYF
D gene: NA; clone size: many; J gene: TRBJ2-5; V gene: TRBV12-3/TRBV12-4; CDR3 DNA: TGTGCCAGCAGTGCCGGACAGCCCGCCCAAGAGACCCAGTACTTC; CDR3 protein: CASSAGQPAQETQYF
D gene: NA; clone size: few; J gene: TRBJ1-2; V gene: TRBV7-2; CDR3 DNA: TGTGCCAGCAGCTCGAGGACAGCCCGAGTTTATGGCTACACCTTC; CDR3 protein: CASSSRTARVYGYTF
D gene: NA; clone size: few; J gene: TRBJ2-7; V gene: TRBV7-9; CDR3 DNA: TGTGCCAGCAGCCCTCTCGGGGGAAGGGGTGAGCAGTACTTC; CDR3 protein: CASSPLGGRGEQYF
D gene: NA; clone size: NA; J gene: TRBJ1-1; V gene: TRBV5-1; CDR3 DNA: TGCGCCAGCAGCCCGCAGGGTGGGGTAGACACTGAAGCTTTCTTT; CDR3 protein: CASSPQGGVDTEAFF
D gene: NA; clone size: NA; J gene: TRBJ2-1; V gene: TRBV5-1; CDR3 DNA: TGCGCCAGCAGCTTGGGGGGCGGGATAAGCTCCTACAATGAGCAGTTCTTC; CDR3 protein: CASSLGGGISSYNEQFF
D gene: NA; clone size: few; J gene: TRBJ2-1; V gene: TRBV5-1; CDR3 DNA: TGCGCCAGCAGCTTGGAGGCTAGCGCCAATGAGCAGTTCTTC; CDR3 protein: CASSLEASANEQFF
D gene: TRBD2; clone size: NA; J gene: TRBJ2-3; V gene: TRBV9; CDR3 DNA: TGTGCCAGCAGCGTAGGGGCTAGCGGGGGCACAGATACGCAGTATTTT; CDR3 protein: CASSVGASGGTDTQYF
D gene: TRBD1; clone size: few; J gene: TRBJ2-7; V gene: TRBV5-1; CDR3 DNA: TGCGCCAGCACTACCGGGACAGGGGGATGGGAGCAGTACTTC; CDR3 protein: CASTTGTGGWEQYF
D gene: NA; clone size: many; J gene: TRBJ2-7; V gene: TRBV7-2; CDR3 DNA: TGTGCCAGCAGCTTAGACAGTATGCGGGTCTACGAGCAGTACTTC; CDR3 protein: CASSLDSMRVYEQYF
D gene: NA; clone size: few; J gene: TRBJ1-4; V gene: TRBV4-2; CDR3 DNA: TGTGCCAGCAGCCAATCGTCAGGCACACCAACTAATGAAAAACTGTTTTTT; CDR3 protein: CASSQSSGTPTNEKLFF
D gene: NA; clone size: few; J gene: TRBJ2-6; V gene: TRBV9; CDR3 DNA: TGTGCCAGCAGCGGCAGGTTTCCCTCTGGGGCCAACGTCCTGACTTTC; CDR3 protein: CASSGRFPSGANVLTF
D gene: TRBD2; clone size: few; J gene: TRBJ2-5; V gene: TRBV4-1; CDR3 DNA: TGCGCCAGCAGCCAAGATCTGGGCGGGAGCTTCGGGGAGACCCAGTACTTC; CDR3 protein: CASSQDLGGSFGETQYF
D gene: NA; clone size: many; J gene: TRBJ2-1; V gene: TRBV12-3/TRBV12-4; CDR3 DNA: TGTGCCAGCAGTTTGAGGGGATTGGACAATGAGCAGTTCTTC; CDR3 protein: CASSLRGLDNEQFF
D gene: NA; clone size: NA; J gene: TRBJ2-7; V gene: TRBV29-1; CDR3 DNA: TGCAGCGTTGGCCGAACGGGGGTCTCCTACGAGCAGTACTTC; CDR3 protein: CSVGRTGVSYEQYF
D gene: NA; clone size: many; J gene: TRBJ2-5; V gene: TRBV12-3/TRBV12-4; CDR3 DNA: TGTGCCAGCAGCCCAAAACAGGGCATCGGGGAGACCCAGTACTTC; CDR3 protein: CASSPKQGIGETQYF
D gene: NA; clone size: NA; J gene: TRBJ1-2; V gene: TRBV15; CDR3 DNA: TGTGCCACCAGCAGAGGGCTAACAGGGCTGTATGGCTACACCTTC; CDR3 protein: CATSRGLTGLYGYTF
D gene: NA; clone size: few; J gene: TRBJ2-7; V gene: TRBV2; CDR3 DNA: TGTGCCAGCAGTGAGATGCCGTACGAGCAGTACTTC; CDR3 protein: CASSEMPYEQYF
D gene: NA; clone size: few; J gene: TRBJ1-4; V gene: TRBV5-1; CDR3 DNA: TGCGCCAGCAGCGTTCTAGGGAGGGCAGATGAAAAACTGTTTTTT; CDR3 protein: CASSVLGRADEKLFF
D gene: TRBD1; clone size: few; J gene: TRBJ2-7; V gene: TRBV12-3/TRBV12-4; CDR3 DNA: TGTGCCAGCAGTATCCAGGGGGTAGAGCAGTACTTC; CDR3 protein: CASSIQGVEQYF
D gene: NA; clone size: few; J gene: TRBJ1-1; V gene: TRBV7-9; CDR3 DNA: TGTGCCAGCAGCGGCCAAGTTGGGGGGTTTGAAGCTTTCTTT; CDR3 protein: CASSGQVGGFEAFF
D gene: TRBD1; clone size: NA; J gene: TRBJ2-7; V gene: TRBV18; CDR3 DNA: TGTGCCAGCTCAGTACAGGGGGTGTCGGGGTACGAGCAGTACTTC; CDR3 protein: CASSVQGVSGYEQYF
D gene: TRBD1; clone size: NA; J gene: TRBJ2-7; V gene: TRBV20-1; CDR3 DNA: TGCAGTGCGGGCGGGACAGGCCTTAGATGGTCCGAGCAGTACTTC; CDR3 protein: CSAGGTGLRWSEQYF
D gene: NA; clone size: few; J gene: TRBJ2-1; V gene: TRBV5-5; CDR3 DNA: TGTGCCAGCAACCCACACCAGACTAACTACAATGAGCAGTTCTTC; CDR3 protein: CASNPHQTNYNEQFF
D gene: TRBD1; clone size: NA; J gene: TRBJ1-1; V gene: TRBV11-2; CDR3 DNA: TGTGCCAGCAGCCGTGACAGGGGGGCTGAAGCTTTCTTT; CDR3 protein: CASSRDRGAEAFF
D gene: NA; clone size: many; J gene: TRBJ2-7; V gene: TRBV12-3/TRBV12-4; CDR3 DNA: TGTGCCAGCATCCAGGTTTACGAGCAGTACTTC; CDR3 protein: CASIQVYEQYF
D gene: NA; clone size: many; J gene: TRBJ2-5; V gene: TRBV12-3/TRBV12-4; CDR3 DNA: TGTGCCAGCACTTTGGGCAGAGGCGAGACCCAGTACTTC; CDR3 protein: CASTLGRGETQYF
D gene: TRBD1; clone size: once; J gene: TRBJ1-1; V gene: TRBV6-1; CDR3 DNA: TGTGCCAGCAGGCACAGGGGGCCAGGAGCTTTCTTT; CDR3 protein: CASRHRGPGAFF
D gene: NA; clone size: NA; J gene: TRBJ2-2; V gene: TRBV27; CDR3 DNA: TGTGCCAGCAGTTTCGTACAGAACACCGGGGAGCTGTTTTTT; CDR3 protein: CASSFVQNTGELFF
D gene: NA; clone size: few; J gene: TRBJ1-1; V gene: TRBV5-1; CDR3 DNA: TGCGCCAGCAGCTTGGAGGGGGTTCGCACTGAAGCTTTCTTT; CDR3 protein: CASSLEGVRTEAFF
D gene: NA; clone size: NA; J gene: TRBJ2-7; V gene: TRBV20-1; CDR3 DNA: TGCAGTGCTAGATTAGGCGGCGACTTCTACGAGCAGTACTTC; CDR3 protein: CSARLGGDFYEQYF
D gene: TRBD2; clone size: NA; J gene: TRBJ2-2; V gene: TRBV19; CDR3 DNA: TGTGCCAGTAGTGCCCGCGGGGGGACGAACACCGGGGAGCTGTTTTTT; CDR3 protein: CASSARGGTNTGELFF
D gene: NA; clone size: NA; J gene: TRBJ2-2; V gene: TRBV7-9; CDR3 DNA: TGTGCCAGCAGCCGGACAGAGGCCGGGGAGCTGTTTTTT; CDR3 protein: CASSRTEAGELFF
D gene: NA; clone size: NA; J gene: TRBJ1-1; V gene: TRBV18; CDR3 DNA: TGTGCCAGCACGGGAGTGATGAACACTGAAGCTTTCTTT; CDR3 protein: CASTGVMNTEAFF
D gene: NA; clone size: NA; J gene: TRBJ2-1; V gene: TRBV15; CDR3 DNA: TGTGCCACCAGCAGAGACCGACTAGCCTACAATGAGCAGTTCTTC; CDR3 protein: CATSRDRLAYNEQFF
D gene: NA; clone size: many; J gene: TRBJ1-2; V gene: TRBV20-1; CDR3 DNA: TGCAGTGCTAGAGCGGCGGGGGATCACGATGGCTACACCTTC; CDR3 protein: CSARAAGDHDGYTF
D gene: NA; clone size: NA; J gene: TRBJ2-5; V gene: TRBV30; CDR3 DNA: TGTGCCGCTGGAGGTGGTAGATCCGAGACCCAGTACTTC; CDR3 protein: CAAGGGRSETQYF
D gene: NA; clone size: few; J gene: TRBJ2-7; V gene: TRBV20-1; CDR3 DNA: TGCAGTGCTAGAGCACAGGGTGGCGAGCAGTACTTC; CDR3 protein: CSARAQGGEQYF
D gene: TRBD1; clone size: few; J gene: TRBJ2-1; V gene: TRBV28; CDR3 DNA: TGTGCCAGCAGTCGTCCCGGGACAGGGACGCTCCACAATGAGCAGTTCTTC; CDR3 protein: CASSRPGTGTLHNEQFF
D gene: TRBD2; clone size: few; J gene: TRBJ2-7; V gene: TRBV4-2; CDR3 DNA: TGTGCCAGCAGCCAAGTTAGCGGGGGCAGCTCCTACGAGCAGTACTTC; CDR3 protein: CASSQVSGGSSYEQYF
D gene: TRBD2; clone size: NA; J gene: TRBJ2-3; V gene: TRBV6-1; CDR3 DNA: TGTGCCAGCCGGAGGAGCGGGGGGCCGAGCACAGATACGCAGTATTTT; CDR3 protein: CASRRSGGPSTDTQYF
D gene: NA; clone size: NA; J gene: TRBJ2-1; V gene: TRBV2; CDR3 DNA: TGTGCCAGCCGGGACTCTTTCGGACGGAATGAGCAGTTCTTC; CDR3 protein: CASRDSFGRNEQFF
D gene: NA; clone size: NA; J gene: TRBJ2-7; V gene: TRBV5-1; CDR3 DNA: TGCGCCAGCAGCTTGGACAGGGTCGAGCAGTACTTC; CDR3 protein: CASSLDRVEQYF
D gene: TRBD1; clone size: NA; J gene: TRBJ1-1; V gene: TRBV9; CDR3 DNA: TGTGCCAGCAGCGACCGACAGGGGGTGGGAACTGAAGCTTTCTTT; CDR3 protein: CASSDRQGVGTEAFF
D gene: TRBD1; clone size: NA; J gene: TRBJ1-5; V gene: TRBV6-2/TRBV6-3; CDR3 DNA: TGTGCCAGCAGTTCCCGGGACAGACATAATCAGCCCCAGCATTTT; CDR3 protein: CASSSRDRHNQPQHF
D gene: NA; clone size: many; J gene: TRBJ1-1; V gene: TRBV12-3/TRBV12-4; CDR3 DNA: TGTGCCAGCAGTTTAGCGCCGAAGGGGACGAACACTGAAGCTTTCTTT; CDR3 protein: CASSLAPKGTNTEAFF